This T cell receptor (beta chain) derives from a study of T cells in women clearing cervical HPV infection (dated by TCRdb to about 2018). Study-wide context: The cases were roughly 23 women with histologically confirmed HPV16-related CIN3 or worse, and 2 of those women had invasive cancers. An exploratory proof-of-principle case-control study, nested within the Guanacaste HPV Natural History Study in Costa Rica, was conducted to compare TCR repertoires across cervical HPV16 outcomes. The parent cohort enrolled roughly 10,000 women aged 18 or older in Guanacaste, Costa Rica, during about 1993 to 1995 and followed them for seven to eight years. Quality controls consisted of five blinded duplicates per group, for a total of roughly 60 samples made up of 50 participants and around ten replicates. Among cases, blood sampling occurred a median of 149 days after lesion detection, with an interquartile range of roughly 90 to 230 days. Since only a few of the women had HLA typing available, the possibility that HLA type was acting as a confounder could not be ruled out. Blood from cases was collected at the visit at which the lesion was first identified, whereas blood from controls was collected once infection was no longer detected. The roughly 27 controls were women who cleared a single incident HPV16 infection within 12 months without developing precancer or cancer. Cases and controls were matched on year of sample collection and on age within five years. Cases had a median age of around 34 years compared with just over 37 for controls, and baseline characteristics showed no significant differences between the groups.

Here is what the overall study found, with its caveats: Because the number of T cells in each sample was unknown, differences in richness could reflect differing T-cell content rather than repertoire biology. CIN3+ cases had significantly higher TCR repertoire richness than controls across sequencing depths, but evenness did not differ between the groups. Cases had lower TRBV6-7 relative abundance than controls (approximately 0.11% versus 0.16%; Bonferroni P = 0.0008). Cases were distinguished from controls with an estimated AUC of almost 0.85 by random forest classifiers combining richness and V gene abundances. The cross-sectional design could not show whether the associations came before the infection or were a result of it, and neither effector/memory subsets nor HPV-specific T cells were isolated.

With regard to this clone: This clone's antigen is unknown. Read data end 3 residues before the CDR3 end; the end is taken from the germline J gene.

TCR beta CDR3 regions were amplified by multiplex PCR from an average of about 1,100 ng genomic DNA per sample using the immunoSEQ assay. To correct primer bias, the assay used a complete synthetic TCR repertoire to set an amplification baseline. The amplicons were sequenced on the Illumina platform. The paper's processing steps were these. Error correction of the sequences involved clustering with frequency ratios plus a modified nearest-neighbor algorithm, after which the sequences were analyzed in the immunoSEQ Analyzer using IMGT gene definitions. At each rarefaction depth, TCR richness and evenness were averaged over 20 rarefaction repeats, and samples with fewer sequences than the depth were excluded. Wilcoxon rank sum tests with FDR correction were used to compare relative abundances of V, D and J genes between the groups. For the blinded duplicates, the intraclass correlation was 95% to 96% for TCR richness and averaged roughly 79% across about 70 gene segments. Held by TCRdb, this immuneACCESS table contains in-frame sequences only and omits some clones. Under half of the omission traces to an unresolved V gene where checked; the cause of the rest is unknown. V, J and clone size reflect that table, while D and trimming were determined from the DNA. This sample's table contains more than 40,000 clones. Approximately 1% of the sample is in the top ten clones.

Every participant had a single incident cervical HPV16 infection, and prevalent HPV16 infections were excluded. Cervical HPV DNA was detected with MY09/MY11 PCR, and genotyping was done by dot-blot hybridization. Approximately 15 mL of heparinized blood were centrifuged, and the buffy coat was aliquoted, frozen at -30°C, then stored at -80°C. QIAGEN kits were used to extract genomic DNA from the buffy coat specimens. The CDR3, from cysteine to phenylalanine, totals 15 residues. Of the CDR3's DNA, 36 bases were read; they are in frame from base 1. The germline V gene yields LGHNA for CDR1 and YNFKEQ for CDR2. V ends up 0 bases short and J 4 bases short, with an unmatched junction base count of 3.

This TCR derives from a woman aged 18 to 75 with a cervical HPV16 infection that either progressed to CIN3+ or cleared (not recorded which). The V and J segments used are TRBV4-2 and TRBJ2-3, with TRBD2 identical over 8 junction bases. Sequencing was performed on blood buffy coat. The CDR3 in this case is CASSQDRGGPDTQYF. The DNA read from the CDR3 is TGTGCCAGCAGCCAAGATCGGGGGGGCCCAGATACG.